What follows is one T cell receptor beta chain and its context. This entry belongs to a study of control samples from healthy donors and cancer patients. The germline V gene has CDR1 LNHDA and CDR2 SQIVND (reference sequence). V lost 5 bases to trimming and J lost 0 bases, with 5 bases between them. The CDR3 is 12 residues long. This table comes from immunoSEQ multiplex PCR, and its TCRdb copy is limited to in-frame clones, with some not included. The sample consists of 45,000 to 70,000 clones, around 93% of them appearing once. Material: PBMCs. This clonotype was sampled from a young man with colorectal cancer. V gene TRBV19 combines with J gene TRBJ2-7; D unclear. The DNA of the CDR3 is TGTGCCAGTAGTCCTAGCTCCTACGAGCAGTACTTC. It translates to CASSPSSYEQYF. Based on the CDR3 plus reference TRBV19 and TRBJ2-7, the full variable domain is DGGITQSPKYLFRKEGQNVTLSCEQNLNHDAMYWYRQDPGQGLRLIYYSQIVNDFQKGDIAEGYSVSREKKESFPLTVTSAQKNPTAFYLCASSPSSYEQYFGPGTRLTVT.